One and the same sample provided the 19 T cell receptor beta chains below, sequenced in a study of CD4+ T cells in melanoma. The data were produced by immunoSEQ multiplex PCR, yet TCRdb's version contains in-frame clones alone and is incomplete. The repertoire holds about 140,000 clones, with approximately 91% as singletons. The receptors originated from a human donor with melanoma.

The V gene is TRBV21-1, the J gene TRBJ2-7; TRBD2 is the table's D call and was not checked against the DNA. TRBV21-1 is termed a pseudogene. The CDR3 spans 15 residues. CDR3 loop: CASSKACVGLYEQYF. In nucleotides, the CDR3 is TGTGCCAGCAGCAAAGCTTGTGTGGGACTATACGAGCAGTACTTC.

The rearrangement uses TRBV10-1 and TRBJ2-2; D remains ambiguous. The V end was cut by 0 bases, the J end by 7 bases, with 12 bases between. Germline V gene sequence: CDR1 WNHNN, CDR2 SYGVQD (reference sequence). CDR3 length: 15 amino acids. The chain's CDR3 is CASSESPSGYGELFF. The CDR3 coding sequence is TGCGCCAGCAGTGAGTCACCTAGTGGGTACGGGGAGCTGTTTTTT.

Details on this clone: This sample also contains other DNA sequences that code for the same CDR3. This chain uses TRBV5-1 with TRBJ2-5; D is perhaps TRBD1 or TRBD2 (5 bases each). CDR3 size: 11 residues. V shed 7 bases and J shed 5 bases, with 9 bases lying between them. The V gene's germline CDR1 is SGHRS and CDR2 YFSETQ. The CDR3 is CASAEGETQYF. The CDR3 DNA reads TGCGCCAGCGCTGAGGGGGAGACCCAGTACTTC.

The V call is TRBV12-2, the J call TRBJ2-7; the table's TRBD2 call for D was not verified on the DNA. TRBV12-2 is designated a pseudogene. The CDR3 totals 17 residues. In DNA, the CDR3 is TGTGCAAGTCGCTTAGTTGGGACTAGCGGCGGCTCCTACGAGCAGTACTTC. This gives the protein CASRLVGTSGGSYEQYF.

Only a few counts were recorded for this clone. The chain links TRBV30 to TRBJ1-1, with D perhaps TRBD1 (5 bases). The CDR3 has 15 amino acids. With 1 base removed from V and 8 bases from J, the gap between germline ends came to 20 bases. Germline V lookup: CDR1 GTSNPN, CDR2 SVGIG (reference sequence). In DNA, the CDR3 is TGTGCCTGGAGTGCCGAGGTGAGGGGTAGGAGGGAAGCTTTCTTT. It is translated as CAWSAEVRGRREAFF.

This chain links TRBV5-4 with TRBJ2-3; no clear D. V was shortened by 3 bases and J by 0 bases, with 11 bases between the two germline ends. Germline-derived CDR1 and CDR2 are SGHNT and YYREEE (reference sequence). CDR3 length: 15 residues. The CDR3 loop is CASSYTQTSTDTQYF. The CDR3 DNA reads TGTGCCAGCAGCTACACTCAAACGAGCACAGATACGCAGTATTTT.

This clone was seen a single time. V is TRBV4-1 and J is TRBJ2-3; D ambiguous. The CDR3 extends over 16 amino acids. CDR1 MGHRA and CDR2 YSYEKL come from the germline V gene. V lost 1 base and J 2 bases, leaving 13 bases between the germline ends. The CDR3 DNA is TGCGCCAGCAGCCAAGGGCTCGGACCGACCACAGATACGCAGTATTTT. Translated: CASSQGLGPTTDTQYF.

The chain uses TRBV14 and TRBJ1-1; D unclear. The CDR3 runs to 15 residues. With 2 bases removed from V and 11 bases from J, the gap between germline ends came to 21 bases. Germline CDR1 reads SGHDN; CDR2 reads FVKESK. CDR3 residues: CASSQPGSESSGAFF. The CDR3 DNA is TGTGCCAGCAGCCAACCGGGTTCAGAATCTAGTGGGGCTTTCTTT.

This chain uses TRBV5-1 with TRBJ1-1; 8 bases match TRBD1. CDR3 length equals 15 residues. In germline, CDR1 is SGHRS, CDR2 YFSETQ. V shed 5 bases, J shed 3 bases, and the junction held 9 bases outside the gene matches. The CDR3 nucleotides are TGCGCCAGCAGACTGTGGACAGGGAGCGACACTGAAGCTTTCTTT. It specifies CASRLWTGSDTEAFF.

The chain links TRBV5-1 to TRBJ2-3; D possibly uses TRBD1 or TRBD2 (5 bases each). The CDR3 covers 16 residues. Trimming removed 0 bases at V and 2 bases at J, with 13 bases between. Germline CDR1 SGHRS, CDR2 YFSETQ. In nucleotides, the CDR3 is TGCGCCAGCAGCTTGGGGAACGGGGACGACACAGATACGCAGTATTTT. Amino acids: CASSLGNGDDTDTQYF.

CDR3 in amino acids: CASSLDTTGVSNQPQHF. The CDR3 nucleotides are TGTGCCAGCAGCTTGGACACCACAGGGGTTAGCAATCAGCCCCAGCATTTT. The rearrangement uses TRBV7-9 and TRBJ1-5, with 7 bases that match TRBD1. V was pared by 3 bases and J by 0 bases, with 8 bases of the junction left unmatched. Looked up from germline, CDR1 is SEHNR and CDR2 is FQNEAQ (reference sequence). The CDR3 contains 17 residues.

The J gene is TRBJ1-1, the V gene TRBV5-8; no definite D call. The germline V and J ends were trimmed by 10 bases and 6 bases, with 16 bases remaining between them. Germline CDR1 is SGHTS and CDR2 is YDEGEE. The CDR3 sequence is 12 residues long. The CDR3 coding sequence is TGTGCCGGCCGCACGCCGGGGTCTGAAGCTTTCTTT. This gives the protein CAGRTPGSEAFF. The full variable domain, with the rest looked up from reference TRBV5-8 and TRBJ1-1, is EAGVTQSPTHLIKTRGQQATLRCSPISGHTSVYWYQQALGLGLQFLLWYDEGEERNRGNFPPRFSGRQFPNYSSELNVNALELEDSALYLCAGRTPGSEAFFGQGTRLTVV.

CDR3 coding DNA: TGTGCCTGGGGCCGGGCCTCCCCTAACGAGCAGTACTTC. Its translation is CAWGRASPNEQYF. The chain links TRBV30 to TRBJ2-7, with D hard to call. The length of the CDR3 is 13 residues. Deletions cut 5 bases from V and 5 bases from J, with 16 bases between. Germline lookup yields CDR1 GTSNPN and CDR2 SVGIG (reference sequence).

This sequence joins TRBV19 and TRBJ2-4; no clear D gene. The V gene's germline CDR1 is LNHDA and CDR2 SQIVND (reference sequence). There are 15 residues in the CDR3. V dropped 4 bases and J dropped 0 bases, with 10 bases sitting between them. The chain's CDR3 is CASSTFESAKNIQYF. In DNA form, the CDR3 reads TGTGCCAGTAGTACCTTCGAGTCAGCCAAAAACATTCAGTACTTC.

The chain has TRBV19 and TRBJ2-2; D is uncertain. Germline assignment: CDR1 LNHDA and CDR2 SQIVND (reference sequence). V gave up 1 base and J gave up 5 bases, with 11 bases separating them. The CDR3 sequence is 15 residues long. DNA of the CDR3: TGTGCCAGTAGTATAGTATCCAGGACGACCGGGGAGCTGTTTTTT. This gives the protein CASSIVSRTTGELFF.

The chain couples TRBV18 to TRBJ2-5; TRBD2 matches 8 bases. Germline V gives CDR1 KGHSH, CDR2 LQKENI. The CDR3 sequence is 14 residues long. With 9 bases clipped from V and 4 bases from J, the junction kept 10 bases outside the gene matches. The chain's CDR3 is CASSAGGPPETQYF. Written as DNA, the CDR3 is TGTGCCAGTTCCGCGGGGGGCCCCCCAGAGACCCAGTACTTC.

This chain joins TRBV11-1 and TRBJ2-7; a weak D match, TRBD1 (5 bases). CDR3 length: 17 residues. Germline CDR1 reads SGHAT; CDR2 reads FQDESV (reference sequence). V gave up 2 bases and J gave up 3 bases, with 20 bases separating them. The CDR3 region is CASSLNAFTGAFYEQYF. The CDR3 DNA reads as TGTGCCAGCAGCTTAAATGCATTCACAGGCGCCTTCTACGAGCAGTACTTC.

The chain combines TRBV6-6 with TRBJ1-1; D unclear. The CDR3 is 15 amino acids. Trimming cost V 7 bases and J 1 base, with 16 bases left between them. The germline CDR1 and CDR2 sequences are MNHNY and SVGAGI (reference sequence). The CDR3 reads CASTDTGRENTEAFF. CDR3 coding DNA: TGTGCCAGCACTGACACCGGACGGGAGAACACTGAAGCTTTCTTT.

The chain is built from TRBV29-1 and TRBJ1-2, with 8 bases aligning to TRBD1. V was clipped by 3 bases and J by 8 bases; unmatched bases: 5. Germline CDR1 is SQVTM and CDR2 is ANQGSEA. The CDR3 sequence is 12 residues long. DNA for the CDR3: TGCAGCGTTGACAGGGGGCGGGAGGGCTACACCTTC. This gives the protein CSVDRGREGYTF.